A single T cell receptor (beta chain) is shown here with its context. Assay used: immunoSEQ multiplex PCR; TCRdb lists only in-frame clones, some missing. This sample yields about 180,000 clones, of which more than 85% are seen a single time; around 1.2% belongs to the top ten. CDR3 length: 13 residues. Looked up from germline, CDR1 is GTSNPN and CDR2 is SVGIG (reference sequence). Trimming stripped 2 bases from V and 2 bases from J, with 8 bases between. The data originate from a study of blood T cell repertoires in COVID-19. This sequence was found in a human donor with acute COVID-19. The donor label of this sample is uncertain. This rearrangement joins TRBV30 to TRBJ2-3, with a tentative D call TRBD2 (5 bases). Sequencing was carried out using PBMCs or T cells enriched from blood (not recorded which). The CDR3 here is CAWSRTFTDTQYF. The DNA of the CDR3 is TGTGCCTGGAGTAGGACTTTCACAGATACGCAGTATTTT.